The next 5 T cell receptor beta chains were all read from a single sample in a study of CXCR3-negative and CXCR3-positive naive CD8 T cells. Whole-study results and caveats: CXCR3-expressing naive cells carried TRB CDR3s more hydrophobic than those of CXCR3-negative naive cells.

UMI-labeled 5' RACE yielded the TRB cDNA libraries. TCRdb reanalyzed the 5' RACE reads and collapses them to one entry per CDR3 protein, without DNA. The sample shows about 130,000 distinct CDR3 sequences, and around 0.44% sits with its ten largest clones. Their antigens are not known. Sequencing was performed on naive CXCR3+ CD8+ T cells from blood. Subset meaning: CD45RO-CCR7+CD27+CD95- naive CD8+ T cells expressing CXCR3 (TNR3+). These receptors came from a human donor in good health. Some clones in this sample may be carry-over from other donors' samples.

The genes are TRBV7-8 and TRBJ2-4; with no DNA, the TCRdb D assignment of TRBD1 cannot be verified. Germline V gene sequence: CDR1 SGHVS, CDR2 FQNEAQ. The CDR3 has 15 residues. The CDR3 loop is CASSSHLRVGNIQYF. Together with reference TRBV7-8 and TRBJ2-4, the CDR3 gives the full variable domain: GAGVSQSPRYKVAKRGQDVALRCDPISGHVSLFWYQQALGQGPEFLTYFQNEAQLDKSGLPSDRFFAERPEGSVSTLKIQRTQQEDSAVYLCASSSHLRVGNIQYFGAGTRLSVL.

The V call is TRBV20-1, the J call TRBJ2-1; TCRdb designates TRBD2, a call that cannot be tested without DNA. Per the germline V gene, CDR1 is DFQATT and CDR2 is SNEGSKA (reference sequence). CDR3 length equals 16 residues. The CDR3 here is CSASLLAGLNYNEQFF.

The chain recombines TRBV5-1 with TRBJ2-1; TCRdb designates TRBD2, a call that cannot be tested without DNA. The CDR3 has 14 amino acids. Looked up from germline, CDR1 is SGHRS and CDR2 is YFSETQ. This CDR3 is CASSEAGGYNEQFF.

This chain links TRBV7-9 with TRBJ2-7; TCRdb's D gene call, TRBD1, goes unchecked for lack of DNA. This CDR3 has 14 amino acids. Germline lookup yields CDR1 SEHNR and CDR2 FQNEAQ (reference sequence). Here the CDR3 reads CASAGDRGLYEQYF. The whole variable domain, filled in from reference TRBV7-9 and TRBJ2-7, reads DTGVSQNPRHKITKRGQNVTFRCDPISEHNRLYWYRQTLGQGPEFLTYFQNEAQLEKSRLLSDRFSAERPKGSFSTLEIQRTEQGDSAMYLCASAGDRGLYEQYFGPGTRLTVT.

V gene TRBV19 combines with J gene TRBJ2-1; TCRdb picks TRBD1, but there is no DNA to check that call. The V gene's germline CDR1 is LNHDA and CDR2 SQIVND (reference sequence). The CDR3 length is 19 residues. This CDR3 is CASSLTGGLLAGTNNEQFF.